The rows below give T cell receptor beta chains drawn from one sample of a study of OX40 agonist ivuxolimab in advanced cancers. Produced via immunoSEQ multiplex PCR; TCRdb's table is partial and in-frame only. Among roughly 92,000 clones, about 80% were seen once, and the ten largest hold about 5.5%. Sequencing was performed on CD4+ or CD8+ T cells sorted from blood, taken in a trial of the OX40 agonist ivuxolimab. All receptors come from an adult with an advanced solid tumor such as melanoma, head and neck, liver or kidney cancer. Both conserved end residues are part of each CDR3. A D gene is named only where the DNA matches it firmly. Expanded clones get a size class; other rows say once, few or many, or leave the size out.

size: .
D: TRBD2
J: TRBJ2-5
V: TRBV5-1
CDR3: CASSLTSGSIDQYF
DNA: TGCGCCAGCAGCTTGACTAGCGGGAGTATCGACCAGTACTTC

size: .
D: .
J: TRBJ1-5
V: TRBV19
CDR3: CASSIGAGPSNQPQHF
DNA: TGTGCCAGTAGTATAGGGGCGGGACCTAGCAATCAGCCCCAGCATTTT

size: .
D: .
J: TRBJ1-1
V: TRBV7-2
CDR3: CASSAWSEAFF
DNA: TGTGCCAGCAGCGCGTGGTCTGAAGCTTTCTTT

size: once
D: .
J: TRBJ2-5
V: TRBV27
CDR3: CASSPASLKEETQYF
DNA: TGTGCCAGCAGCCCCGCGAGTTTAAAGGAAGAGACCCAGTACTTC

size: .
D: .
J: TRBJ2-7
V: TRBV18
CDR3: CASSPDRYEQYF
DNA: TGTGCCAGCTCACCGGACAGATACGAGCAGTACTTC

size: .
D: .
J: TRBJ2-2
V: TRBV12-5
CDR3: CASGATANTGELFF
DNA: TGTGCTAGTGGTGCCACAGCGAACACCGGGGAGCTGTTTTTT

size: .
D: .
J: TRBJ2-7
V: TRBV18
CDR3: CASSPRDSYEQYF
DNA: TGTGCCAGCTCACCCCGGGATAGCTACGAGCAGTACTTC

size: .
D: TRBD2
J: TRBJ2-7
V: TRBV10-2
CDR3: CASSEPRLAGVRYEQYF
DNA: TGCGCCAGCAGTGAGCCCCGACTAGCGGGAGTACGTTACGAGCAGTACTTC

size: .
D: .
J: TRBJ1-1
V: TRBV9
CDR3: CASSVEIGMAPTEAFF
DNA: TGTGCCAGCAGCGTAGAGATAGGGATGGCGCCCACTGAAGCTTTCTTT

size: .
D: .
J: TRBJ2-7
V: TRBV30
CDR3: CAWSVGGQSHEQYF
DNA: TGTGCCTGGAGTGTAGGCGGGCAATCCCACGAGCAGTACTTC

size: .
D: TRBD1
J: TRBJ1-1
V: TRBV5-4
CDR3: CASSLVRGTGTGSAEAFF
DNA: TGTGCCAGCAGCTTGGTGAGGGGGACAGGGACGGGAAGCGCTGAAGCTTTCTTT

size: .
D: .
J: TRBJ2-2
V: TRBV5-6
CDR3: CASSREWELFF
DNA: TGTGCCAGCAGCCGTGAGTGGGAGCTGTTTTTT

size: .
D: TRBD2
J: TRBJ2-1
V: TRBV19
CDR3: CASRTKGTSDNEQFF
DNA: TGTGCCAGTAGAACCAAGGGGACTAGCGACAATGAGCAGTTCTTC

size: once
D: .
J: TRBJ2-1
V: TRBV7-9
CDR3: CASTPANSYNEQFF
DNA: TGTGCCAGCACCCCGGCTAACAGCTACAATGAGCAGTTCTTC

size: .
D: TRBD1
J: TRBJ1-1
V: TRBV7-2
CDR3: CASSSKTGRGTEAFF
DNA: TGTGCCAGCAGCTCAAAGACAGGGAGGGGCACTGAAGCTTTCTTT

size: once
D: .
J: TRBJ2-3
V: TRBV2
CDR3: CASSEGRDRTDTQYF
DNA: TGTGCCAGCAGTGAAGGGCGGGACCGCACAGATACGCAGTATTTT

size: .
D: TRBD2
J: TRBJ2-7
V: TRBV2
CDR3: CASSEASSGIGEQYF
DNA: TGTGCCAGCAGTGAAGCCTCTAGCGGGATAGGCGAGCAGTACTTC

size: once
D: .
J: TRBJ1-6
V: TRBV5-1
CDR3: CASSLESVNSPLHF
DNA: TGCGCCAGCAGCTTGGAGTCGGTTAATTCACCCCTCCACTTT

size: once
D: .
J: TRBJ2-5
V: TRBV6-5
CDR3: CASRPVQGGETQYF
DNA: TGTGCCAGCAGGCCCGTTCAGGGAGGAGAGACCCAGTACTTC

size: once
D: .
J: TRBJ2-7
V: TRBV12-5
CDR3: CASGPNSYFEQYF
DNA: TGTGCTAGTGGTCCCAACTCCTACTTCGAGCAGTACTTC

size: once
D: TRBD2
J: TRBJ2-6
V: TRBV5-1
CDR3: CASRAGGEANVLTF
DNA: TGCGCCAGCCGGGCGGGGGGCGAGGCCAACGTCCTGACTTTC

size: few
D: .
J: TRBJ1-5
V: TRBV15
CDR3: CATSRGDGSNQPQHF
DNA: TGTGCCACCAGCAGAGGGGACGGAAGCAATCAGCCCCAGCATTTT

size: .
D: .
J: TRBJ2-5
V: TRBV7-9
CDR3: CASSPEGDRETQYF
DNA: TGTGCCAGCAGTCCCGAGGGGGACCGAGAGACCCAGTACTTC

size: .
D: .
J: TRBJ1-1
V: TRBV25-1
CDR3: CASSGRGFRTEAFF
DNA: TGTGCCAGCAGTGGGCGGGGTTTTCGCACTGAAGCTTTCTTT

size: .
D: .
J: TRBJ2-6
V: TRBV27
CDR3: CASSRGAPNGANVLTF
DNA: TGTGCCAGCAGTCGGGGAGCCCCTAACGGGGCCAACGTCCTGACTTTC

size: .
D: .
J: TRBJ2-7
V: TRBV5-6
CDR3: CASSLGRTYEQYF
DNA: TGTGCCAGCAGCTTGGGTCGGACCTACGAGCAGTACTTC

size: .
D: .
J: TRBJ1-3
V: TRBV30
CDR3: CAWSPAGGNTIYF
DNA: TGTGCCTGGAGCCCCGCAGGAGGAAACACCATATATTTT

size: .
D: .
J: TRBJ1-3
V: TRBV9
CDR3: CASSVARAGNTIYF
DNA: TGTGCCAGCAGCGTAGCAAGGGCCGGAAACACCATATATTTT

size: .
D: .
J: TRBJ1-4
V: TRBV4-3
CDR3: CASSQGAGSGEKLFF
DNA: TGCGCCAGCAGCCAAGGCGCGGGCTCTGGTGAAAAACTGTTTTTT

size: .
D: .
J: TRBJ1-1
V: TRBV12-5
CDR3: CASGLRGLDTEAFF
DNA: TGTGCTAGTGGTTTAAGAGGGCTCGACACTGAAGCTTTCTTT

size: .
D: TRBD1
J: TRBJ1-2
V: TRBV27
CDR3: CASSSRDSPYYGYTF
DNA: TGTGCCAGCAGTTCCCGGGACAGCCCCTACTATGGCTACACCTTC

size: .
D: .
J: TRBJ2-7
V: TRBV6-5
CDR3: CASSRQAEQYF
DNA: TGTGCCAGCAGTAGACAAGCCGAGCAGTACTTC

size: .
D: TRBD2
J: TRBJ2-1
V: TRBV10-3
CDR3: CAISGFLAGETYNEQFF
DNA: TGTGCCATCAGTGGATTCCTAGCGGGGGAGACCTACAATGAGCAGTTCTTC

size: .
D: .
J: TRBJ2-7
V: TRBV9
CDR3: CASSGGTATYEQYF
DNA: TGTGCCAGCAGCGGCGGGACGGCCACCTACGAGCAGTACTTC

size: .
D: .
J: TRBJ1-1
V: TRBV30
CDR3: CAWSKDRRWNTEAFF
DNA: TGTGCCTGGAGTAAGGACAGAAGATGGAACACTGAAGCTTTCTTT

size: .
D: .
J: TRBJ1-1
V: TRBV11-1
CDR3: CASSLAGANTEAFF
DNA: TGTGCCAGCAGCTTAGCAGGGGCGAACACTGAAGCTTTCTTT

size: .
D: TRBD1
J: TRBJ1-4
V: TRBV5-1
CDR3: CASSLGSQGGNEKLFF
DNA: TGCGCCAGCAGCTTGGGGTCGCAGGGGGGTAATGAAAAACTGTTTTTT

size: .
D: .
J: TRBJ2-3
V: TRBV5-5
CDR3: CASSLGGGTSTDTQYF
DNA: TGTGCCAGCAGCTTGGGGGGCGGGACCTCCACAGATACGCAGTATTTT

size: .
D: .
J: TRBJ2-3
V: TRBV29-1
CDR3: CSVGTDTQYF
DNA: TGCAGCGTTGGCACAGATACGCAGTATTTT

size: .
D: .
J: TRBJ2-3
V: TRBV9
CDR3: CASSVDWASDTQYF
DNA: TGTGCCAGCAGCGTAGATTGGGCCTCAGATACGCAGTATTTT

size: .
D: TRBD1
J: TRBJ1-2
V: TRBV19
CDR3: CASILGTGADGYTF
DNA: TGTGCCAGTATCCTCGGGACAGGGGCGGATGGCTACACCTTC

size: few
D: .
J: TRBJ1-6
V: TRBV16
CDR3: CASSDRRNSPLHF
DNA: TGTGCCAGCAGCGATCGTAGGAATTCACCCCTCCACTTT

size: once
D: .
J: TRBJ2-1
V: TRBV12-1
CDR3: CASSPCSLLAIYNEQFF
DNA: TGTGCCAGCAGCCCTTGCAGTTTACTAGCGATCTACAATGAGCAGTTCTTC

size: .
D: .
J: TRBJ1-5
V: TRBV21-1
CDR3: CASRTGTGGRSNQPQHF
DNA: TGTGCCAGCAGAACCGGGACAGGGGGAAGGAGCAATCAGCCCCAGCATTTT

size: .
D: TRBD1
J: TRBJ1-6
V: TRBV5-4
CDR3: CASSSGTAPSPLHF
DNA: TGTGCCAGCAGCTCCGGGACAGCGCCTTCACCCCTCCACTTT

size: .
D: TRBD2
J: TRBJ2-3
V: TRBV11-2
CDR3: CASSPNSGGAGYTQYF
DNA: TGTGCCAGCAGCCCTAACAGCGGGGGGGCAGGGTATACGCAGTATTTT

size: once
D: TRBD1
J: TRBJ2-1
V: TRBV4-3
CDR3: CASSQNYQDRVLKYEQFF
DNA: TGCGCCAGCAGCCAAAATTATCAAGACAGGGTGTTGAAGTATGAGCAGTTCTTC

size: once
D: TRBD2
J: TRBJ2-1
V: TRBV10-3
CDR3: CAISDPPGGGNEQFF
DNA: TGTGCCATCAGTGATCCCCCGGGAGGGGGCAATGAGCAGTTCTTC

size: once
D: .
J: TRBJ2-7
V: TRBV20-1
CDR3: CSANLAFEQYF
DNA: TGCAGTGCTAATTTAGCGTTCGAGCAGTACTTC